These T cell receptor beta chains were read from a single sample in a study of technical replicates of blood from several donors. Generated by immunoSEQ multiplex PCR, the TCRdb table keeps only in-frame clones and is missing some. The sample holds about 81,000 clones, 96% seen once. The specimen sequenced was T cells isolated from PBMCs. The receptors here all came from a human donor in good health. Both conserved end residues are part of each CDR3. Fields, in order: J gene, clone size, D gene, V gene, CDR3 DNA, CDR3 protein. The D gene is left open where the match is weak. Part of the rows lack a size; the others show once, few, many or a class for expanded clones.

J: TRBJ2-3; size: NA; D: TRBD2; V: TRBV27; DNA: TGTGCCAGCAGTTTGTTTCCCGCGACTAGCCGGACAGATACGCAGTATTTT; CDR3: CASSLFPATSRTDTQYF
J: TRBJ2-3; size: NA; D: NA; V: TRBV5-1; DNA: TGCGCCAGCAGGATTGGAGGGGGCGCGGGAGATACGCAGTATTTT; CDR3: CASRIGGGAGDTQYF
J: TRBJ1-4; size: NA; D: TRBD1; V: TRBV28; DNA: TGTGCCAGCAGTTCAGGGGGTCCGGACGAAAAACTGTTTTTT; CDR3: CASSSGGPDEKLFF
J: TRBJ1-2; size: NA; D: NA; V: TRBV9; DNA: TGTGCCAGCAGCGTAGATTGGGCCGGTGGCTACACCTTC; CDR3: CASSVDWAGGYTF
J: TRBJ1-1; size: NA; D: NA; V: TRBV6-1; DNA: TGTGCCAGCAGCTACAGGGACGCGGACACTGAAGCTTTCTTT; CDR3: CASSYRDADTEAFF
J: TRBJ1-1; size: NA; D: NA; V: TRBV6-4; DNA: TGTGCCAGCAGTGAGGCTGGAGGGGCTGGGACTGAAGCTTTCTTT; CDR3: CASSEAGGAGTEAFF
J: TRBJ2-1; size: NA; D: TRBD1; V: TRBV7-9; DNA: TGTGCCAGCAGCACCCACCGGGACAGGGCCGACAATGAGCAGTTCTTC; CDR3: CASSTHRDRADNEQFF
J: TRBJ2-5; size: once; D: TRBD1; V: TRBV7-9; DNA: TGTGCCAGCAGCCAGGGGACAGTAGAGACCCAGTACTTC; CDR3: CASSQGTVETQYF
J: TRBJ1-1; size: NA; D: NA; V: TRBV28; DNA: TGTGCCAGCAGTTTGGTGGGCTCATCGACTGAAGCTTTCTTT; CDR3: CASSLVGSSTEAFF
J: TRBJ1-1; size: few; D: NA; V: TRBV29-1; DNA: TGCAGCGTTAAAACAGCTCCTGTCTCTGAAGCTTTCTTT; CDR3: CSVKTAPVSEAFF
J: TRBJ2-7; size: NA; D: NA; V: TRBV5-4; DNA: TGTGCCAGCAGCCCCGCCAGGGGCGCGGTCACTAGCTCCTACGAGCAGTACTTC; CDR3: CASSPARGAVTSSYEQYF
J: TRBJ2-3; size: NA; D: TRBD1; V: TRBV5-6; DNA: TGTGCCAGCAGCACACGGACAGGGAAGGTGGATTGGGGCACAGATACGCAGTATTTT; CDR3: CASSTRTGKVDWGTDTQYF
J: TRBJ2-5; size: NA; D: TRBD2; V: TRBV28; DNA: TGTGCCAGCAGTTCCCTGGTAGCGGGGGCGGTCCAAGAGACCCAGTACTTC; CDR3: CASSSLVAGAVQETQYF
J: TRBJ1-2; size: NA; D: NA; V: TRBV15; DNA: TGTGCCACCAGCAGGGGGGGGGCTAGCTATGGCTACACCTTC; CDR3: CATSRGGASYGYTF
J: TRBJ1-1; size: NA; D: TRBD1; V: TRBV5-8; DNA: TGTGCCAGCAGCTCGCCCGGGACAGGGAACATGAACACTGAAGCTTTCTTT; CDR3: CASSSPGTGNMNTEAFF
J: TRBJ2-3; size: NA; D: NA; V: TRBV27; DNA: TGTGCCAGCAGTTTAGGGACTTACTTTACTAGCACAGATACGCAGTATTTT; CDR3: CASSLGTYFTSTDTQYF
J: TRBJ2-1; size: NA; D: NA; V: TRBV7-9; DNA: TGTGCCAGCAGCTTTATCTTACGGGGGGCGGGCAGTGAGCAGTTCTTC; CDR3: CASSFILRGAGSEQFF
J: TRBJ2-7; size: NA; D: TRBD1; V: TRBV2; DNA: TGTGCCAGCAGAGTTCAGGGGGCTTTGGACGAGCAGTACTTC; CDR3: CASRVQGALDEQYF
J: TRBJ1-1; size: NA; D: TRBD1; V: TRBV6-6; DNA: TGTGCCAGCAGTTCACCCGGGACAGGGGCCTATGAAGCTTTCTTT; CDR3: CASSSPGTGAYEAFF
J: TRBJ2-1; size: NA; D: NA; V: TRBV27; DNA: TGTGCCAGCAGTTTATCGTGGAGGGGGGGTGAGCAGTTCTTC; CDR3: CASSLSWRGGEQFF
J: TRBJ2-6; size: NA; D: NA; V: TRBV15; DNA: TGTGCCACCAGCAGAGTTCCTACTGGGGCCAACGTCCTGACTTTC; CDR3: CATSRVPTGANVLTF
J: TRBJ2-2; size: NA; D: TRBD2; V: TRBV19; DNA: TGTGCCACCGAAACTAGCGGTCACACCGGGGAGCTGTTTTTT; CDR3: CATETSGHTGELFF
J: TRBJ2-5; size: NA; D: TRBD2; V: TRBV5-1; DNA: TGCGCCAGCAGCTTCCAAAACCAACTAGCGTCAGAGACCCAGTACTTC; CDR3: CASSFQNQLASETQYF
J: TRBJ2-5; size: NA; D: TRBD2; V: TRBV5-5; DNA: TGTGCCAGCAGCTTGGAGGGGGCAAGGGGACTAGCGGGTAAAGAGACCCAGTACTTC; CDR3: CASSLEGARGLAGKETQYF
J: TRBJ2-2; size: NA; D: TRBD1; V: TRBV6-4; DNA: TGTGCCAGCAGTGACCTGGACAGGGGTGTAAGCGGGGAGCTGTTTTTT; CDR3: CASSDLDRGVSGELFF
J: TRBJ2-5; size: NA; D: NA; V: TRBV7-9; DNA: TGTGCCAGCAGCCCACCTCAAGAGGGGACCCAGTACTTC; CDR3: CASSPPQEGTQYF
J: TRBJ2-5; size: NA; D: TRBD2; V: TRBV18; DNA: TGTGCCAGCTCACCTCCGGGACTAGCGGGGCGAAACCAAGAGACCCAGTACTTC; CDR3: CASSPPGLAGRNQETQYF
J: TRBJ2-2; size: NA; D: TRBD1; V: TRBV27; DNA: TGTGCCAGCAGTTTATTTACGACAGGGGTGTCCGGGGAGCTGTTTTTT; CDR3: CASSLFTTGVSGELFF
J: TRBJ2-1; size: NA; D: NA; V: TRBV4-1; DNA: TGCGCCAGCAGCCAAGGGCCCGGGGGTTACAATGAGCAGTTCTTC; CDR3: CASSQGPGGYNEQFF
J: TRBJ2-3; size: NA; D: TRBD2; V: TRBV2; DNA: TGTGCCAGCAGTCAAATAGCGGGTACAGATACGCAGTATTTT; CDR3: CASSQIAGTDTQYF
J: TRBJ1-2; size: once; D: TRBD1; V: TRBV30; DNA: TGTGCCTGGAGTGTAATGGAGGGGGCGGTTTATGGCTACACCTTC; CDR3: CAWSVMEGAVYGYTF
J: TRBJ1-2; size: NA; D: NA; V: TRBV5-6; DNA: TGTGCCAGCAGAAATCAGGGGATTGGTGGCTACACCTTC; CDR3: CASRNQGIGGYTF
J: TRBJ2-3; size: NA; D: NA; V: TRBV25-1; DNA: TGTGCCAGCAGTCTGGGGGGTCGCACAGATACGCAGTATTTT; CDR3: CASSLGGRTDTQYF
J: TRBJ1-1; size: once; D: NA; V: TRBV28; DNA: TGTGCCAGCAGAACGCACACCCCGAACACTGAAGCTTTCTTT; CDR3: CASRTHTPNTEAFF
J: TRBJ2-1; size: NA; D: NA; V: TRBV30; DNA: TGTGCCTGGAGTGTAGGGGGGCGGGGGTCATACAATGAGCAGTTCTTC; CDR3: CAWSVGGRGSYNEQFF
J: TRBJ2-1; size: NA; D: NA; V: TRBV2; DNA: TGTGCCAGCACCGTTCCGAGCTCCTACAATGAGCAGTTCTTC; CDR3: CASTVPSSYNEQFF
J: TRBJ2-7; size: NA; D: NA; V: TRBV29-1; DNA: TGCAGCGTTGTACAGGGTTACGAGCAGTACTTC; CDR3: CSVVQGYEQYF
J: TRBJ2-5; size: once; D: TRBD1; V: TRBV13; DNA: TGTGCCAGCAGCGAAGACAGGGGCCACCAAGAGACCCAGTACTTC; CDR3: CASSEDRGHQETQYF
J: TRBJ2-7; size: NA; D: TRBD1; V: TRBV5-8; DNA: TGTGCCAGCAGTTACCCCGGGACAGACTACGAGCAGTACTTC; CDR3: CASSYPGTDYEQYF
J: TRBJ2-5; size: NA; D: NA; V: TRBV25-1; DNA: TGTGCCAGCTCCGAGGCAGAGACCCAGTACTTC; CDR3: CASSEAETQYF
J: TRBJ1-3; size: NA; D: NA; V: TRBV13; DNA: TGTGCCAGCAGCCGAAGGGGCAACTCTGGAAACACCATATATTTT; CDR3: CASSRRGNSGNTIYF
J: TRBJ2-5; size: NA; D: NA; V: TRBV27; DNA: TGTGCCAGCAGTTTATCGCGAGCAGGCCAAGAGACCCAGTACTTC; CDR3: CASSLSRAGQETQYF